The 30 T cell receptor beta chains below were found in one sample sequenced in a study of T-cell reconstitution after alpha-beta-depleted transplantation in children. TCRbeta library construction was performed incorporating unique molecular identifiers. Using its own MiXCR run on the PCR reads, TCRdb lists one record per CDR3 protein. The profile covers around 420,000 distinct CDR3 sequences, with 15% to 20% appearing a single time and roughly 27% taken by the ten largest. Sequencing was performed on PBMCs, mostly from graft donor cells, taken 360 days after TCRalphabeta/CD19-depleted stem cell transplant. The receptors derive from a boy in the first two years of life who had a stem cell transplant for Wiskott-Aldrich syndrome, so the T cells may come from the graft donor.

This clonotype has just a few counts. The chain joins TRBV28 to TRBJ1-6; D remains unclear. Between the trimmed V and J ends, which lost 8 bases and 5 bases, there was a span of 10 bases. Germline V CDR1 and CDR2: MDHEN, SYDVKM. CDR3 length equals 13 residues. The CDR3 sequence is CASRGEHNSPLHF. The CDR3 nucleotides read TGTGCCAGCCGAGGAGAGCATAATTCACCCCTCCACTTT.

This clonotype was found a few times. The chain has TRBV6-1 and TRBJ2-1; no definite D call. The length of the CDR3 is 16 residues. Germline loops: CDR1 MNHNS, CDR2 SASEGT. The ends were cut back, 7 bases at V and 6 bases at J, with 22 bases in the middle. The CDR3 is CASTLTAATPVNEQFF. The CDR3 DNA reads TGTGCCAGCACCCTTACGGCGGCCACGCCCGTCAATGAGCAGTTCTTC.

This clonotype was counted ten times or more. This rearrangement joins TRBV7-8 to TRBJ1-5, with D tentatively TRBD1 (5 bases). V dropped 5 bases and J dropped 6 bases, with 20 bases sitting between them. Germline lookup yields CDR1 SGHVS and CDR2 FQNEAQ. The CDR3 is 16 residues long. The CDR3 DNA reads as TGTGCCAGCAGCCCCTTAGGGAGGGGTAAAAGTCAGCCCCAGCATTTT. Encoded protein: CASSPLGRGKSQPQHF.

This clonotype turned up a few times. V usage is TRBV12-3 or TRBV12-4 and J usage is TRBJ2-7; 7 positions match TRBD2. The CDR3 totals 14 residues. V shed 1 base and J 1 base; nucleotides not matched to a gene: 1. CDR3 sequence (DNA): TGTGCCAGCAGTTTAGGGACTAGATCCTACGAGCAGTACTTC. Its protein is CASSLGTRSYEQYF.

J is TRBJ2-7 and V is TRBV29-1; the D gene is possibly TRBD1 (6 bases). This CDR3 region has 15 residues. V lost 6 bases to trimming and J lost 4 bases, with 22 bases between them. In germline, CDR1 is SQVTM, CDR2 ANQGSEA. The CDR3 bases are TGCAGCGTAGGGAAGGTCCAGGGGACACCTTACGAGCAGTACTTC. It codes for CSVGKVQGTPYEQYF.

This clonotype was observed a handful of times. The chain joins TRBV6-1 to TRBJ1-2; 8 bases are shared with TRBD1. Germline CDR1 is MNHNS and CDR2 is SASEGT. Trimming removed 3 bases from V and 4 bases from J; junction bases left unmatched: 4. This CDR3 has 14 amino acids. For the CDR3, the DNA is TGTGCCAGCAGTGAGGCCGGGACAGGCTATGGCTACACCTTC. Protein product: CASSEAGTGYGYTF.

The chain is built from TRBV7-9 and TRBJ2-7, with 9 bases fitting TRBD2. Germline V gives CDR1 SEHNR, CDR2 FQNEAQ (reference sequence). Trimming cost V 0 bases and J 4 bases; bases outside gene matches: 4. The CDR3 runs 15 residues. In DNA, the CDR3 is TGTGCCAGCAGCTTAGCAGGCGGGAGGGGGTACGAGCAGTACTTC. As protein: CASSLAGGRGYEQYF. Full variable domain (remainder filled in from reference TRBV7-9 and TRBJ2-7): DTGVSQNPRHKITKRGQNVTFRCDPISEHNRLYWYRQTLGQGPEFLTYFQNEAQLEKSRLLSDRFSAERPKGSFSTLEIQRTEQGDSAMYLCASSLAGGRGYEQYFGPGTRLTVT.

This clonotype has just a few counts. The chain couples TRBV4-1 to TRBJ2-7; 7 nucleotides agree with TRBD2. The length of the CDR3 is 15 residues. J was trimmed by 4 bases and V by 1 base; bases with no gene match: 7. Germline V gene lookup returns CDR1 MGHRA and CDR2 YSYEKL. CDR3 coding DNA: TGCGCCAGCAGCCAAGGGGAGGGGACCCCATACGAGCAGTACTTC. This codes for CASSQGEGTPYEQYF.

This clonotype showed up many times. The chain uses TRBV28 and TRBJ1-1, with D unclear. The CDR3 spans 15 residues. Germline V gene data show CDR1 as MDHEN and CDR2 as SYDVKM. The V and J ends lost 8 bases and 5 bases respectively, with 21 bases between them. The CDR3 DNA reads as TGTGCCAGCTTCTCGTTTTTGGTCAGGTCGACTGAAGCTTTCTTT. Protein product: CASFSFLVRSTEAFF.

This clonotype was counted only a few times. The V and J genes are TRBV7-9 and TRBJ1-3; possibly TRBD1 for D (5 bases). Germline CDR1 and CDR2: SEHNR and FQNEAQ (reference sequence). Trimming removed 4 bases from V and 2 bases from J, with 6 bases in between. This CDR3 has 13 residues. CDR3 region: CASSSGPGNTIYF. For the CDR3, the DNA is TGTGCCAGCAGCTCGGGACCTGGAAACACCATATATTTT. Based on the CDR3 plus reference TRBV7-9 and TRBJ1-3, the full variable domain is DTGVSQNPRHKITKRGQNVTFRCDPISEHNRLYWYRQTLGQGPEFLTYFQNEAQLEKSRLLSDRFSAERPKGSFSTLEIQRTEQGDSAMYLCASSSGPGNTIYFGEGSWLTVV.

This chain links TRBV3-1 with TRBJ2-4; a possible D gene is TRBD1 (6 bases). Per germline, CDR1 LGHDT and CDR2 YNNKEL (reference sequence). The V and J ends lost 2 bases and 1 base respectively, with 9 bases between them. The CDR3 has 15 amino acids. For the CDR3, the DNA is TGTGCCAGCAGCCAACAGGGGCGGGCCAAAAACATTCAGTACTTC. Translating gives CASSQQGRAKNIQYF.

This clonotype has just a few counts. V is TRBV5-1 and J is TRBJ1-2; D remains unclear. The germline CDR1 and CDR2 sequences are SGHRS and YFSETQ. V lost 0 bases and J 6 bases, leaving 15 bases between the germline ends. This CDR3 contains 15 residues. The DNA of the CDR3 is TGCGCCAGCAGCTTGGGAGATGTTGTGCGGCATGGCTACACCTTC. This encodes CASSLGDVVRHGYTF.

This clonotype occurred a few times. The chain carries TRBV12-3 or TRBV12-4 and TRBJ1-5; no definite D call. This CDR3 spans 14 amino acids. Trimming removed 4 bases at V and 7 bases at J, with 14 bases between. CDR3: CASSSMGFQQPQHF. CDR3 nucleotide sequence: TGTGCCAGCAGTTCCATGGGGTTCCAGCAGCCCCAGCATTTT.

This clonotype was counted only a few times. The CDR3 DNA is TGCGCCAGCAGCTTGTTTTCGCCGAGTGTGAACACTGAAGCTTTCTTT. Translating it yields CASSLFSPSVNTEAFF. The V call is TRBV5-1, the J call TRBJ1-1; D is ambiguous. Germline V gene sequence: CDR1 SGHRS, CDR2 YFSETQ. The CDR3 consists of 16 residues. V was shortened by 1 base and J by 0 bases, with 13 bases between the two germline ends. Looking up the rest from reference TRBV5-1 and TRBJ1-1 gives the full variable domain: KAGVTQTPRYLIKTRGQQVTLSCSPISGHRSVSWYQQTPGQGLQFLFEYFSETQRNKGNFPGRFSGRQFSNSRSEMNVSTLELGDSALYLCASSLFSPSVNTEAFFGQGTRLTVV.

In its sample, this clonotype was seen many times. The rearrangement joins TRBV7-2 to TRBJ2-1, with 8 nucleotides matching TRBD2. J was trimmed by 2 bases and V by 5 bases; bases with no gene match: 11. CDR1 and CDR2 (germline): SGHTA, FQGNSA. The CDR3 spans 17 residues. The CDR3: CASSIGPGLVTYNEQFF. In nucleotides, the CDR3 is TGTGCCAGCAGCATAGGACCGGGACTAGTTACCTACAATGAGCAGTTCTTC.

This clonotype has just a few counts. This rearrangement joins TRBV27 to TRBJ1-2; TRBD1 agrees at 7 bases. The CDR3 sequence is 16 residues long. The V and J ends lost 4 bases and 4 bases, in that order; junction bases with no gene match: 12. Germline V gene sequence: CDR1 MNHEY, CDR2 SMNVEV (reference sequence). The chain's CDR3 is CASSSYTSGQFYGYTF. The CDR3 coding sequence is TGTGCCAGCAGTTCCTACACCTCGGGACAGTTCTATGGCTACACCTTC.

The chain has TRBV5-1 and TRBJ2-3; 8 bases line up with TRBD2. The J segment lost 2 bases and the V segment lost 0 bases, leaving 5 bases of the junction unmatched. Germline CDR1 is SGHRS and CDR2 is YFSETQ. The CDR3 runs to 16 residues. The CDR3 nucleotides read TGCGCCAGCAGCTTGGGAGGTAGCGGGACCACAGATACGCAGTATTTT. Amino acids: CASSLGGSGTTDTQYF.

The sample holds a few counts of this clonotype. The genes are TRBV11-2 and TRBJ2-7; D is perhaps TRBD1 (5 bases). The CDR3 is 17 amino acids. Germline CDR1 reads SGHAT; CDR2 reads FQNNGV. V dropped 5 bases and J dropped 3 bases, with 23 bases sitting between them. CDR3 bases: TGTGCCAGCAGCCCCCTTCCAGGGAAATTAGGGGACTACGAGCAGTACTTC. Protein sequence: CASSPLPGKLGDYEQYF.

This clonotype was seen only a few times. V gene TRBV5-1 combines with J gene TRBJ2-7; TRBD2 is a possible D gene (5 bases). Germline CDR1 SGHRS, CDR2 YFSETQ. Deletions cut 4 bases from V and 3 bases from J, with 17 bases between. This CDR3 region has 15 residues. The CDR3 bases are TGCGCCAGCAGCCCTGAGCCAACGGGAATCTACGAGCAGTACTTC. Encoded protein: CASSPEPTGIYEQYF.

This clonotype was observed at least ten times. A junction end diverges from the germline sequence, so it may reflect a read error. The V gene is TRBV10-2, the J gene TRBJ1-1; the D gene is possibly TRBD1 (5 bases). CDR3 size: 12 residues. Germline assignment: CDR1 WSHSY and CDR2 SAAADI. CDR3 DNA sequence: TGCGCCAGCAGTGATGTCAGGGACCTCGGGCTCTTT. Amino acids: CASSDVRDLGLF.

This clonotype showed up just a few times. The chain combines TRBV20-1 with TRBJ2-5, with 10 bases lining up with TRBD1. This CDR3 is built from 13 residues. With V trimmed by 3 bases and J by 5 bases, 3 bases remained unmatched. Germline values: CDR1 DFQATT, CDR2 SNEGSKA (reference sequence). CDR3 region: CSARTGGGETQYF. CDR3 DNA sequence: TGCAGTGCTAGGACAGGGGGCGGTGAGACCCAGTACTTC.

This clonotype appeared a few times. This chain connects TRBV28 to TRBJ2-2; 9 bases line up with TRBD2. The germline gives CDR1 MDHEN, CDR2 SYDVKM. V shed 5 bases, J shed 0 bases, and the junction held 10 bases outside the gene matches. This CDR3 is built from 18 residues. Written as DNA, the CDR3 is TGTGCCAGCAGTGGGGCAGCGGGGGGCCCCCCGAACACCGGGGAGCTGTTTTTT. Translation: CASSGAAGGPPNTGELFF.

In its sample, this clonotype was seen a few times. V is TRBV20-1 and J is TRBJ1-1; 7 nucleotides match TRBD1. The length of the CDR3 is 14 residues. V dropped 2 bases and J dropped 1; count of bases not matched to a gene: 4. CDR1 and CDR2 (germline): DFQATT, SNEGSKA (reference sequence). The CDR3 here is CSARTDRENTEAFF. CDR3 sequence (DNA): TGCAGTGCTAGAACTGACAGGGAGAACACTGAAGCTTTCTTT.

This clonotype was seen once. V usage is TRBV2 and J usage is TRBJ1-5, with D tentatively TRBD1 (6 bases). Germline CDR1 SNHLY, CDR2 FYNNEI. V lost 7 bases and J 3 bases, leaving 25 bases between the germline ends. The CDR3 spans 18 residues. CDR3 loop: CASTPRGSRGAVNQPQHF. The CDR3 nucleotides read TGTGCCAGCACCCCAAGGGGTTCCAGGGGCGCCGTCAATCAGCCCCAGCATTTT.

In its sample, this clonotype was seen a few times. Here the CDR3 reads CASSLGQPFALEQFF. In nucleotides, the CDR3 is TGTGCCAGCAGCTTGGGCCAGCCATTTGCCCTTGAGCAGTTCTTC. The chain combines TRBV7-2 with TRBJ2-1; D is undetermined. The CDR3 is 15 residues long. CDR1 SGHTA and CDR2 FQGNSA come from the germline V gene. V lost 3 bases and J lost 9, with 18 bases in between.

There are a few counts of this clonotype. The chain employs TRBV5-1 and TRBJ2-1, with 10 positions matching TRBD2. V shed 0 bases, J shed 5 bases, and the junction held 5 bases outside the gene matches. Germline CDR1 is SGHRS and CDR2 is YFSETQ. The CDR3 extends over 16 amino acids. The CDR3 sequence is CASSLALGLADNEQFF. CDR3 in DNA: TGCGCCAGCAGCTTGGCCTTAGGACTAGCGGACAATGAGCAGTTCTTC.

A few counts support this clonotype. This rearrangement joins TRBV20-1 to TRBJ2-7; 16 bases fit TRBD2. From germline, CDR1 is DFQATT and CDR2 SNEGSKA (reference sequence). V was pared by 0 bases and J by 2 bases, with 4 bases of the junction left unmatched. This CDR3 is built from 17 residues. The CDR3: CSARDAGTSGRAYEQYF. CDR3 sequence (DNA): TGCAGTGCTAGAGATGCCGGGACTAGCGGGAGGGCCTACGAGCAGTACTTC.

In this sample, this clonotype turned up many times. This chain's CDR3 is CASSLRSGGANEQFF. CDR3 nucleotide sequence: TGTGCCAGCAGCTTACGCAGCGGGGGGGCCAATGAGCAGTTCTTC. The chain carries TRBV3-1 and TRBJ2-1; TRBD2 matches 10 bases. Per the germline V gene, CDR1 is LGHDT and CDR2 is YNNKEL (reference sequence). The CDR3 runs to 15 residues. Germline trimming cut 5 bases from V and 6 bases from J; bases unmatched to any gene: 7.

This clonotype was seen more than once but under ten times. V and J are TRBV24-1 and TRBJ2-1, with 11 bases that match TRBD1. The V and J ends lost 5 bases and 10 bases, in that order; junction bases with no gene match: 9. The CDR3 consists of 15 residues. The germline V gene has CDR1 KGHDR and CDR2 SFDVKD. The DNA for the CDR3 is TGTGCCACCAGTGCCTCGGACAGGGGGCGTAGAGAGCAGTTCTTC. It yields the protein CATSASDRGRREQFF.

In this sample, this clonotype turned up once. The chain recombines TRBV5-1 with TRBJ2-7; 10 positions match TRBD2. Germline V gene lookup returns CDR1 SGHRS and CDR2 YFSETQ. The CDR3 loop spans 15 amino acids. Unmatched junction bases numbered 6, after V lost 4 bases and J lost 2 bases. CDR3 DNA sequence: TGCGCCAGCAGCAGAAGGACTAGCGGTCCCTACGAGCAGTACTTC. Amino acid sequence: CASSRRTSGPYEQYF.